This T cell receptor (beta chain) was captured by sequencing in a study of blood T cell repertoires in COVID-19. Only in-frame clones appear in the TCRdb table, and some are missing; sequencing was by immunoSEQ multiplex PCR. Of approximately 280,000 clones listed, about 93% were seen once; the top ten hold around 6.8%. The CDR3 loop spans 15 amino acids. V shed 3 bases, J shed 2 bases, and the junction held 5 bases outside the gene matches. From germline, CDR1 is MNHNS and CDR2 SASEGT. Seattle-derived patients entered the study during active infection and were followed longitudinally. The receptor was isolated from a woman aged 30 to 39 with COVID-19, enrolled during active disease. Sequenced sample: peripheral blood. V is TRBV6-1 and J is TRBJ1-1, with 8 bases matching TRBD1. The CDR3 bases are TGTGCCAGCAGTGATCCAGGGGGCAGAAACACTGAAGCTTTCTTT. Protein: CASSDPGGRNTEAFF.